These 25 T cell receptor beta chains came from one sample sequenced in a study of T cells in pancreatic ductal adenocarcinoma. Clones were read by immunoSEQ multiplex PCR, and TCRdb kept only the in-frame ones, dropping some. The sample contains approximately 97,000 clones, nearly 95% of which appear only once. The selected patients with pancreatic ductal adenocarcinoma had surgery but no neoadjuvant therapy. Sequences were obtained from PBMCs. These receptors were obtained from a human donor with pancreatic ductal adenocarcinoma.

This sequence joins TRBV25-1 and TRBJ1-1; D might be TRBD1 (6 bases). V lost 7 bases and J 0 bases, leaving 12 bases between the germline ends. CDR1 is MGHDK and CDR2 is SYGVNS in the germline V gene. The CDR3 totals 14 residues. For the CDR3, the DNA is TGTGCCAGCAAGGAGACAGGTTTGAACACTGAAGCTTTCTTT. Translation gives CASKETGLNTEAFF.

The chain employs TRBV6-1 and TRBJ2-1; 8 bases are shared with TRBD1. V lost 6 bases and J lost 8; bases outside the gene matches: 9. Germline V gene sequence: CDR1 MNHNS, CDR2 SASEGT. This CDR3 spans 14 amino acids. The CDR3: CASRLRTGTDEQFF. The CDR3 coding sequence is TGTGCCAGCAGACTCCGGACAGGGACAGATGAGCAGTTCTTC.

V and J are TRBV10-3 and TRBJ2-7, with a possible D match to TRBD2 (7 bases). Trimming pared 2 bases from V and 2 bases from J, leaving 13 bases between. There are 15 residues in the CDR3. CDR1 is ENHRY and CDR2 is SYGVKD in the germline V gene. Written as DNA, the CDR3 is TGTGCCATCAGTGAGGGGGGGGGCACAACCTACGAGCAGTACTTC. Translating gives CAISEGGGTTYEQYF.

The chain employs TRBV7-8 and TRBJ1-4, with a tentative D call TRBD1 (5 bases). Germline lookup yields CDR1 SGHVS and CDR2 FQNEAQ. This CDR3 has 14 residues. The V and J ends lost 1 base and 6 bases respectively, with 9 bases between them. CDR3 sequence: CASSLGQLHEKLFF. The DNA for the CDR3 is TGTGCCAGCAGCTTAGGACAGTTACATGAAAAACTGTTTTTT.

As for this clone: This specimen includes other DNA sequences encoding the same CDR3. The chain carries TRBV18 and TRBJ2-7, with TRBD1 identical over 9 bases. CDR1 is KGHSH and CDR2 is LQKENI in the germline V gene. V was clipped by 3 bases and J by 2 bases; unmatched bases: 5. This CDR3 contains 15 residues. The DNA of the CDR3 is TGTGCCAGCTCACCTCCGGGACAGGGAGCCTACGAGCAGTACTTC. Protein product: CASSPPGQGAYEQYF.

The chain employs TRBV11-3 and TRBJ2-1; D gene uncertain. The CDR3 is 13 residues long. The germline CDR1 and CDR2 sequences are SGHNT and YENEEA. Trimming left V 2 bases short and J 8 bases short, with 10 bases between. CDR3 residues: CASSLPSKDEQFF. The CDR3 DNA is TGTGCCAGCAGCTTACCTAGTAAGGATGAGCAGTTCTTC.

This clone was recorded once. This chain uses TRBV2 with TRBJ1-1; 7 bases agree with TRBD1. The V and J ends lost 8 bases and 4 bases, in that order; junction bases with no gene match: 10. The germline V gene encodes CDR1 SNHLY and CDR2 FYNNEI. The CDR3 totals 14 residues. In DNA, the CDR3 is TGTGCCAGCCGGGACAGACCTTGGACCACTGAAGCTTTCTTT. Translated, it gives CASRDRPWTTEAFF.

This clone has only one observation. The chain uses TRBV5-5 and TRBJ2-2, with 9 bases identical to TRBD1. Germline V gene data show CDR1 as SGHKS and CDR2 as YYEKEE (reference sequence). The CDR3 extends over 15 amino acids. J was trimmed by 4 bases and V by 5 bases; bases with no gene match: 6. The CDR3 is CASRPPGQGTGELFF. The CDR3 DNA follows: TGTGCCAGCAGGCCGCCGGGACAGGGCACCGGGGAGCTGTTTTTT.

The V and J genes are TRBV18 and TRBJ1-1; the D gene is possibly TRBD1 (6 bases). V was shortened by 2 bases and J by 8 bases, with 18 bases between the two germline ends. This CDR3 is 15 amino acids long. Looked up from germline, CDR1 is KGHSH and CDR2 is LQKENI. The CDR3 coding sequence is TGTGCCAGCTCACCAGGGACAAGAAGGGAACCAGAAGCTTTCTTT. It specifies CASSPGTRREPEAFF.

V and J are TRBV28 and TRBJ2-7, with 8 bases identical to TRBD1. Per the germline V gene, CDR1 is MDHEN and CDR2 is SYDVKM. CDR3 length equals 14 residues. Trimming removed 5 bases from V and 7 bases from J; junction bases left unmatched: 10. The CDR3 spells CASSPPGTGWEQYF. The DNA for the CDR3 is TGTGCCAGCAGTCCTCCCGGGACAGGTTGGGAGCAGTACTTC. The full variable domain, in which reference TRBV28 and TRBJ2-7 provide the parts outside the CDR3, is DVKVTQSSRYLVKRTGEKVFLECVQDMDHENMFWYRQDPGLGLRLIYFSYDVKMKEKGDIPEGYSVSREKKERFSLILESASTNQTSMYLCASSPPGTGWEQYFGPGTRLTVT.

CDR3 coding DNA: TGTGCCAGCAGTTACTGGGGACAGGCCTACAATGAGCAGTTCTTC. Translation gives CASSYWGQAYNEQFF. The chain joins TRBV6-5 to TRBJ2-1, with TRBD1 identical over 8 bases. Germline V lookup: CDR1 MNHEY, CDR2 SVGAGI. The CDR3 length is 15 residues. V trimming: 1 base; J trimming: 2 bases; junction bases outside the gene matches: 1.

The chain carries TRBV28 and TRBJ1-1, with TRBD1 matching 12 bases. The CDR3 runs to 15 residues. The V segment lost 6 bases and the J segment 4 bases; nucleotides outside the gene matches: 6. The germline V gene has CDR1 MDHEN and CDR2 SYDVKM. Written as DNA, the CDR3 is TGTGCCAGCAGGCGCGGGACAGGGGGCCTCACTGAAGCTTTCTTT. Protein product: CASRRGTGGLTEAFF.

The J gene is TRBJ2-2, the V gene TRBV5-1; 8 bases match TRBD1. The V segment lost 1 base and the J segment 5 bases; nucleotides outside the gene matches: 4. Looked up from germline, CDR1 is SGHRS and CDR2 is YFSETQ. This CDR3 spans 15 amino acids. The CDR3 bases are TGCGCCAGCAGCTTGTGGACAGGGACTACCGGGGAGCTGTTTTTT. Translating it yields CASSLWTGTTGELFF. Using reference TRBV5-1 and TRBJ2-2 for the parts outside the CDR3, the full variable domain is KAGVTQTPRYLIKTRGQQVTLSCSPISGHRSVSWYQQTPGQGLQFLFEYFSETQRNKGNFPGRFSGRQFSNSRSEMNVSTLELGDSALYLCASSLWTGTTGELFFGEGSRLTVL.

The chain joins TRBV5-1 to TRBJ2-3; perhaps TRBD1 as D (6 bases). The CDR3 totals 15 residues. From germline, CDR1 is SGHRS and CDR2 YFSETQ. V was cut by 2 bases and J by 1 base, with 11 bases left in between. The CDR3 here is CASSFLGAGTDTQYF. CDR3 in DNA: TGCGCCAGCAGCTTCTTGGGGGCTGGCACAGATACGCAGTATTTT.

The V gene is TRBV7-3, the J gene TRBJ1-4; 7 nucleotides align to TRBD1. Germline lookup yields CDR1 SGHTA and CDR2 FQGTGA. The CDR3 contains 14 residues. V shed 5 bases and J 7 bases; nucleotides not matched to a gene: 7. As DNA, the CDR3 is TGTGCCAGCAGCCCCGACAGGGATCGTGAAAAACTGTTTTTT. The encoded protein is CASSPDRDREKLFF.

The table lists this clone with a few counts. The rearrangement links TRBV9 to TRBJ2-1; 7 bases fit TRBD2. The CDR3 totals 14 residues. J lost 9 bases, V lost 8 bases, and 14 bases had no gene match. Germline assignment: CDR1 SGDLS and CDR2 YYNGEE. CDR3 coding DNA: TGTGCCAGTGGATCGATCTACGGGGGGAGTGAGCAGTTCTTC. Translation: CASGSIYGGSEQFF.

This chain links TRBV5-1 with TRBJ2-3, with 8 bases lining up with TRBD2. The CDR3 is 16 amino acids. The V gene's germline CDR1 is SGHRS and CDR2 YFSETQ. V trimming: 1 base; J trimming: 2 bases; junction bases outside the gene matches: 6. CDR3 DNA: TGCGCCAGCAGCTTGAGGGGGACTAGGTCCACAGATACGCAGTATTTT. The encoded protein is CASSLRGTRSTDTQYF. Full variable domain (missing parts from reference TRBV5-1 and TRBJ2-3): KAGVTQTPRYLIKTRGQQVTLSCSPISGHRSVSWYQQTPGQGLQFLFEYFSETQRNKGNFPGRFSGRQFSNSRSEMNVSTLELGDSALYLCASSLRGTRSTDTQYFGPGTRLTVL.

This rearrangement joins TRBV2 to TRBJ2-7, with D maybe TRBD1 (6 bases). The V end was cut by 5 bases, the J end by 3 bases, with 8 bases between. CDR3 length equals 12 residues. Germline V gene lookup returns CDR1 SNHLY and CDR2 FYNNEI. CDR3 sequence reads: CASSQDSYEQYF. The CDR3 region has the DNA TGTGCCAGCAGTCAGGACAGCTACGAGCAGTACTTC.

The CDR3 spells CATEVGTSGTYEQYF. The CDR3 DNA is TGTGCCACCGAGGTGGGGACTAGCGGAACCTACGAGCAGTACTTC. The chain carries TRBV11-2 and TRBJ2-7; 11 nucleotides match TRBD2. Germline CDR1 reads SGHAT; CDR2 reads FQNNGV. The trim removed 10 bases at V and 2 bases at J, leaving 10 bases unmatched. The CDR3 is made up of 15 amino acids. Filled out from reference TRBV11-2 and TRBJ2-7, the complete variable domain reads EAGVAQSPRYKIIEKRQSVAFWCNPISGHATLYWYQQILGQGPKLLIQFQNNGVVDDSQLPKDRFSAERLKGVDSTLKIQPAKLEDSAVYLCATEVGTSGTYEQYFGPGTRLTVT.

This CDR3 reads CASSPPGGEQYF. In nucleotides, the CDR3 is TGTGCCAGCTCACCACCGGGGGGCGAGCAGTACTTC. The J gene is TRBJ2-7, the V gene TRBV18; D is perhaps TRBD2 (6 bases). The V end was cut by 0 bases, the J end by 6 bases, with 6 bases between. Germline V gene lookup returns CDR1 KGHSH and CDR2 LQKENI. This CDR3 contains 12 residues.

The rearrangement joins TRBV4-1 to TRBJ2-1; 9 nucleotides agree with TRBD2. The germline gives CDR1 MGHRA, CDR2 YSYEKL. V lost 3 bases, J lost 5 bases, and 8 bases stayed unmatched. This CDR3 spans 16 amino acids. CDR3 bases: TGCGCCAGCAGCCAGTTACTAGCGGGCTTGGACAATGAGCAGTTCTTC. Translation: CASSQLLAGLDNEQFF.

The chain recombines TRBV7-9 with TRBJ2-7; 8 positions agree with TRBD2. V gave up 5 bases and J gave up 4 bases; unmatched junction bases: 7. This CDR3 is built from 14 residues. Germline V CDR1 and CDR2: SEHNR, FQNEAQ (reference sequence). CDR3 nucleotides: TGTGCCAGCAGCCCTACGACTAGCGTTTACGAGCAGTACTTC. This sequence encodes CASSPTTSVYEQYF. Drawing the rest from reference TRBV7-9 and TRBJ2-7, the complete variable domain is DTGVSQNPRHKITKRGQNVTFRCDPISEHNRLYWYRQTLGQGPEFLTYFQNEAQLEKSRLLSDRFSAERPKGSFSTLEIQRTEQGDSAMYLCASSPTTSVYEQYFGPGTRLTVT.

The chain employs TRBV9 and TRBJ2-3; possible D gene TRBD2, 5 bases. Trimming took off 3 bases at V and 0 bases at J, with 14 bases between the two ends. The germline V gene has CDR1 SGDLS and CDR2 YYNGEE. This CDR3 has 16 amino acids. The CDR3 sequence is CASSEGVSFSTDTQYF. CDR3 DNA: TGTGCCAGCAGCGAGGGAGTAAGCTTTAGCACAGATACGCAGTATTTT.

The chain joins TRBV6-5 to TRBJ2-7; TRBD2 matches at 9 bases. Germline CDR1 MNHEY, CDR2 SVGAGI. The CDR3 spans 15 residues. With 0 bases clipped from V and 4 bases from J, the junction kept 4 bases outside the gene matches. CDR3: CASSYSAGGWYEQYF. The CDR3 DNA sequence: TGTGCCAGCAGTTACTCGGCGGGAGGGTGGTACGAGCAGTACTTC.

This chain uses TRBV10-1 with TRBJ2-2, with 7 bases that match TRBD1. Per the germline V gene, CDR1 is WNHNN and CDR2 is SYGVQD (reference sequence). V dropped 4 bases and J dropped 6; count of bases not matched to a gene: 5. This CDR3 contains 14 residues. CDR3 bases: TGCGCCAGCAGTGCAAGACAGGGCCCCGGGGAGCTGTTTTTT. Amino acid sequence: CASSARQGPGELFF.